The 30 T cell receptor beta chains presented below share a single source sample, sequenced in a study of cytomegalovirus exposure and HLA in healthy donors (dated by TCRdb to 2016 to 2017). The library was built by means of the immunoSEQ multiplex PCR assay. The multiplex PCR relied on a mix of 60 forward primers for TCR Vbeta segments and 13 reverse primers for TCR Jbeta segments. Not all clones reach the TCRdb copy of this immuneACCESS table, which keeps in-frame sequences only. Checked studies attribute under half of the gap to unresolved V genes and leave the rest unexplained. In all, the sample holds some 100,000 clones, and 81% of those were seen once. Jointly, the top ten make up roughly 1.2% of the sample. The sequenced sample was PBMCs. These receptors all stem from a girl aged 2-15 years in good health and CMV-seropositive.

The V call is TRBV4-1, the J call TRBJ2-1, with a tentative D call TRBD2 (9 bases). CDR1 and CDR2 (germline): MGHRA, YSYEKL. The CDR3 is 18 amino acids. V was trimmed by 1 base and J by 8 bases, leaving 24 bases between them. The CDR3 loop reads CASSQGQGRVAGADEQFF. DNA for the CDR3: TGCGCCAGCAGCCAAGGACAGGGGAGGGTAGCGGGGGCCGATGAGCAGTTCTTC.

This chain uses TRBV27 with TRBJ2-7; perhaps TRBD1 as D (5 bases). The V gene lost 7 bases and the J gene lost 3 bases, with 22 bases spanning the gap. Germline assignment: CDR1 MNHEY and CDR2 SMNVEV (reference sequence). The CDR3 spans 16 residues. In nucleotides, the CDR3 is TGTGCCAGCACCCTCTCTTCGGGTACAGGCATCTACGAGCAGTACTTC. Its translation is CASTLSSGTGIYEQYF.

This clone came up a few times. The J gene is TRBJ2-2, the V gene TRBV4-3, with 8 nucleotides matching TRBD1. CDR3 length equals 16 residues. V trimming: 1 base; J trimming: 8 bases; junction bases outside the gene matches: 9. CDR1 is LGHNA, CDR2 YSLEER, per germline. The DNA of the CDR3 is TGCGCCAGCAGCCAAGTTTTCGACAGGGGTCTTGGGGAGCTGTTTTTT. The encoded protein is CASSQVFDRGLGELFF.

The chain has TRBV28 and TRBJ1-5, with TRBD1 identical over 7 bases. The ends lost 10 bases at V and 4 bases at J; junction bases unmatched: 13. Germline V gene lookup returns CDR1 MDHEN and CDR2 SYDVKM. This CDR3 has 15 residues. CDR3: CANGRGTAQNQPQHF. CDR3 coding DNA: TGTGCCAACGGAAGGGGGACAGCCCAAAATCAGCCCCAGCATTTT.

The chain is built from TRBV6-5 and TRBJ2-4; D is possibly TRBD2 (5 bases). The V gene's germline CDR1 is MNHEY and CDR2 SVGAGI. Trimming took off 0 bases at V and 0 bases at J, with 9 bases between the two ends. This CDR3 contains 16 residues. The DNA of the CDR3 is TGTGCCAGCAGTTACTCAGGGAGTCTAGCCAAAAACATTCAGTACTTC. It specifies CASSYSGSLAKNIQYF.

This clone was recorded a few times. The chain combines TRBV28 with TRBJ1-2; no clear D. Trimming took off 4 bases at V and 6 bases at J, with 15 bases between the two ends. The CDR3 covers 14 residues. The germline V gene encodes CDR1 MDHEN and CDR2 SYDVKM. The chain's CDR3 is CASSSLPGTDGYTF. The DNA of the CDR3 is TGTGCCAGCAGTTCCCTCCCTGGCACCGATGGCTACACCTTC.

Here the CDR3 reads CASSGRSDGSYEQYF. CDR3 nucleotide sequence: TGTGCCAGCAGTGGGAGATCTGACGGGAGTTACGAGCAGTACTTC. V is TRBV6-1 and J is TRBJ2-7; D possibly corresponds to TRBD2 (6 bases). The CDR3 is 15 amino acids. Per the germline V gene, CDR1 is MNHNS and CDR2 is SASEGT. Trimming removed 4 bases from V and 4 bases from J, with 17 bases in between.

The V call is TRBV5-1, the J call TRBJ2-5; 13 bases agree with TRBD2. Germline CDR1 reads SGHRS; CDR2 reads YFSETQ. This CDR3 is 18 amino acids long. V lost 0 bases and J lost 0; bases outside the gene matches: 5. CDR3 bases: TGCGCCAGCAGCTTGGGACTAGCGGGAGGTTCGTACCAAGAGACCCAGTACTTC. It is translated as CASSLGLAGGSYQETQYF.

The V and J genes are TRBV5-1 and TRBJ1-1; 9 nucleotides line up with TRBD1. From germline, CDR1 is SGHRS and CDR2 YFSETQ. After removal of 4 bases from V and 4 bases from J, the junction contained 8 bases not matched to a gene. The CDR3 has 15 amino acids. CDR3 in DNA: TGCGCCAGCAGCCCCCGGACAGGGGCAAGCACTGAAGCTTTCTTT. It specifies CASSPRTGASTEAFF.

This chain joins TRBV27 and TRBJ1-1, with unresolved D. This CDR3 has 12 residues. Germline V CDR1 and CDR2: MNHEY, SMNVEV (reference sequence). Trimming shortened V by 8 bases and J by 10 bases, and 17 bases separated the two germline ends. CDR3 sequence: CASGSGTFGAFF. CDR3 nucleotides: TGTGCCAGCGGATCGGGAACCTTTGGAGCTTTCTTT.

This clone was counted a few times. The chain combines TRBV5-1 with TRBJ2-6; TRBD1 is a possible D gene (6 bases). The CDR3 is 14 amino acids. V dropped 4 bases and J dropped 12 bases, with 17 bases sitting between them. Looked up from germline, CDR1 is SGHRS and CDR2 is YFSETQ. In nucleotides, the CDR3 is TGCGCCAGCAGCCAAGGGACACTATCGGGCGTCCTGACTTTC. Translation gives CASSQGTLSGVLTF.

The CDR3, as DNA: TGTGCCAGTAGTACCGTTGGCGGGTGGGATTACGAGCAGTACTTC. Amino acids: CASSTVGGWDYEQYF. V usage is TRBV19 and J usage is TRBJ2-7, with D tentatively TRBD2 (5 bases). CDR1 LNHDA and CDR2 SQIVND come from the germline V gene (reference sequence). This CDR3 has 15 residues. V lost 4 bases to trimming and J lost 4 bases, with 17 bases between them. Combining the CDR3 with reference TRBV19 and TRBJ2-7 gives the whole variable domain DGGITQSPKYLFRKEGQNVTLSCEQNLNHDAMYWYRQDPGQGLRLIYYSQIVNDFQKGDIAEGYSVSREKKESFPLTVTSAQKNPTAFYLCASSTVGGWDYEQYFGPGTRLTVT.

The gene calls are TRBV5-1 and TRBJ1-1, with a possible D match to TRBD1 (6 bases). Trimming pared 5 bases from V and 4 bases from J, leaving 15 bases between. The CDR3 spans 14 residues. From germline, CDR1 is SGHRS and CDR2 YFSETQ. CDR3 sequence (DNA): TGCGCCAGCAGTTCAGGGGCGGCGGGCACTGAAGCTTTCTTT. Translated, it gives CASSSGAAGTEAFF.

This clone was seen more than once but under ten times. One end of the junction is discordant with germline, which a read error may explain. V gene TRBV29-1 combines with J gene TRBJ2-5; possibly TRBD2 for D (5 bases). The CDR3 has 14 amino acids. The V gene's germline CDR1 is SQVTM and CDR2 ANQGSEA. CDR3 amino acids: CSVEDHFMAGPEDF. CDR3 sequence (DNA): TGCAGCGTTGAAGATCACTTCATGGCTGGGCCGGAGGACTTC.

The rearrangement links TRBV5-4 to TRBJ2-6, with D possibly being TRBD1 (6 bases). The ends were cut back, 1 base at V and 9 bases at J, with 11 bases in the middle. Germline lookup yields CDR1 SGHNT and CDR2 YYREEE (reference sequence). This CDR3 has 14 residues. The CDR3: CASSLLGGFNVLTF. CDR3 nucleotides: TGTGCCAGCAGCTTGCTAGGGGGTTTCAACGTCCTGACTTTC.

CDR3 bases: TGTGCCAGCAGTGAAGGAGGGGCAGATACGCAGTATTTT. This codes for CASSEGGADTQYF. V gene TRBV6-4 combines with J gene TRBJ2-3; perhaps TRBD2 as D (6 bases). This CDR3 is 13 amino acids long. V lost 3 bases and J 4 bases, leaving 8 bases between the germline ends. Germline CDR1 MRHNA, CDR2 SNTAGT.

This clone appeared a single time. The rearrangement links TRBV19 to TRBJ1-2; 7 nucleotides agree with TRBD1. The germline CDR1 and CDR2 sequences are LNHDA and SQIVND (reference sequence). The CDR3 is made up of 14 amino acids. V lost 5 bases, J lost 5 bases, and 8 bases stayed unmatched. The CDR3 DNA sequence: TGTGCCAGTAGTGCTACCGGGACAGCGTATGGCTACACCTTC. Its protein is CASSATGTAYGYTF.

This clone was detected only once. This chain links TRBV6-1 with TRBJ1-1; D remains ambiguous. V dropped 1 base and J dropped 0 bases, with 9 bases sitting between them. The CDR3 is made up of 15 amino acids. Germline CDR1 and CDR2: MNHNS and SASEGT. DNA for the CDR3: TGTGCCAGCAGTGAAGTTTCGGGGTTGAACACTGAAGCTTTCTTT. Its protein is CASSEVSGLNTEAFF.

This clone has only a few counts. The chain has TRBV4-3 and TRBJ2-7; 10 bases agree with TRBD2. Germline V gene sequence: CDR1 LGHNA, CDR2 YSLEER. V gave up 1 base and J gave up 4 bases; unmatched junction bases: 4. The CDR3 has 15 amino acids. CDR3 loop: CASSQGTSGIYEQYF. In DNA form, the CDR3 reads TGCGCCAGCAGCCAAGGGACTAGCGGTATATACGAGCAGTACTTC.

The chain has TRBV29-1 and TRBJ2-1; D perhaps matches TRBD1 (6 bases). The CDR3 is 13 residues long. V was trimmed by 1 base and J by 5 bases, leaving 9 bases between them. Germline CDR1 is SQVTM and CDR2 is ANQGSEA. The DNA for the CDR3 is TGCAGCGTTGAAGCAGGACAGCACAATGAGCAGTTCTTC. This encodes CSVEAGQHNEQFF.

The rearrangement links TRBV27 to TRBJ2-7; the match to TRBD1 covers 7 bases. V was pared by 2 bases and J by 4 bases, with 8 bases of the junction left unmatched. This CDR3 comprises 15 residues. In germline, CDR1 is MNHEY, CDR2 SMNVEV (reference sequence). The CDR3 nucleotides are TGTGCCAGCAGTTTAACCCCAGGGGGAGCTTACGAGCAGTACTTC. Amino acids: CASSLTPGGAYEQYF.

This CDR3 is CASRRSSGWDNEQFF. The CDR3 DNA is TGTGCCAGCAGACGTTCTAGCGGGTGGGACAATGAGCAGTTCTTC. The chain is built from TRBV7-2 and TRBJ2-1, with 8 bases that match TRBD2. The CDR3 consists of 15 residues. Trimming took 6 bases from V and 5 from J; bases not matched to a gene: 9. Germline CDR1 SGHTA, CDR2 FQGNSA.

The table lists this clone with a few counts. The chain recombines TRBV27 with TRBJ2-7; TRBD1 aligns across 11 bases. Germline CDR1 reads MNHEY; CDR2 reads SMNVEV (reference sequence). There are 16 residues in the CDR3. The V and J ends lost 2 bases and 3 bases, in that order; junction bases with no gene match: 6. The chain's CDR3 is CASSLLPGQGVYEQYF. The CDR3 nucleotides are TGTGCCAGCAGTTTACTTCCGGGACAGGGGGTCTACGAGCAGTACTTC.

The chain is built from TRBV4-1 and TRBJ2-3; TRBD2 aligns across 9 bases. CDR3 length: 15 amino acids. Germline V gives CDR1 MGHRA, CDR2 YSYEKL. Losses at the gene ends were 0 bases for V and 5 bases for J; bases not matched to a gene: 3. The CDR3 is CASSQDGREGDTQYF. In DNA, the CDR3 is TGCGCCAGCAGCCAAGATGGGCGGGAGGGAGATACGCAGTATTTT.

V usage is TRBV10-1 and J usage is TRBJ1-5; maybe TRBD1 (5 bases). The CDR3 consists of 13 residues. CDR1 WNHNN and CDR2 SYGVQD come from the germline V gene (reference sequence). V was clipped by 4 bases and J by 7 bases, with 11 bases between them. Here the CDR3 reads CASSAGANQPQHF. The CDR3, as DNA: TGCGCCAGCAGTGCTGGGGCTAACCAGCCCCAGCATTTT.

This rearrangement joins TRBV25-1 to TRBJ1-3, with TRBD1 matching over 7 bases. The CDR3 runs to 18 residues. CDR1 MGHDK and CDR2 SYGVNS come from the germline V gene. V trimming: 1 base; J trimming: 0 bases; junction bases outside the gene matches: 9. CDR3 sequence reads: CASSELRDSPLSGNTIYF. The CDR3 DNA follows: TGTGCCAGCAGTGAATTACGGGACAGTCCCCTCTCTGGAAACACCATATATTTT.

The V call is TRBV19, the J call TRBJ2-7, with a tentative D call TRBD1 (5 bases). This CDR3 has 12 amino acids. V was pared by 5 bases and J by 4 bases, with 9 bases between. Per germline, CDR1 LNHDA and CDR2 SQIVND (reference sequence). The CDR3 DNA is TGTGCCAGTAGTCCTCGACAGTACGAGCAGTACTTC. Translation: CASSPRQYEQYF.

Of note for this clone: One end of the junction varies from germline; a read error may be responsible. CDR3 residues: CASSFVEGGQISF. The CDR3 DNA follows: TGCGCCAGCAGCTTTGTCGAAGGGGGACAGATCTCCTTT. This chain connects TRBV5-1 to TRBJ1-1; TRBD1 agrees at 7 bases. CDR3 size: 13 residues. Germline CDR1 is SGHRS and CDR2 is YFSETQ.

The rearrangement joins TRBV4-1 to TRBJ1-3, with D perhaps TRBD1 (5 bases). V lost 4 bases to trimming and J lost 3 bases, with 19 bases between them. Germline CDR1 is MGHRA and CDR2 is YSYEKL. This CDR3 has 17 residues. The CDR3 DNA follows: TGCGCCAGCAGCCTTCTCCCGGGGGTAGCGAGTGGAAACACCATATATTTT. Its protein is CASSLLPGVASGNTIYF.

The rearrangement joins TRBV30 to TRBJ2-2; perhaps TRBD1 as D (6 bases). Deletions cut 3 bases from V and 6 bases from J, with 17 bases between. The CDR3 has 15 residues. Germline assignment: CDR1 GTSNPN and CDR2 SVGIG (reference sequence). The DNA for the CDR3 is TGTGCCTGGAGGCCAGTGGCAGGGGACGCCGGGGAGCTGTTTTTT. This translates into CAWRPVAGDAGELFF.